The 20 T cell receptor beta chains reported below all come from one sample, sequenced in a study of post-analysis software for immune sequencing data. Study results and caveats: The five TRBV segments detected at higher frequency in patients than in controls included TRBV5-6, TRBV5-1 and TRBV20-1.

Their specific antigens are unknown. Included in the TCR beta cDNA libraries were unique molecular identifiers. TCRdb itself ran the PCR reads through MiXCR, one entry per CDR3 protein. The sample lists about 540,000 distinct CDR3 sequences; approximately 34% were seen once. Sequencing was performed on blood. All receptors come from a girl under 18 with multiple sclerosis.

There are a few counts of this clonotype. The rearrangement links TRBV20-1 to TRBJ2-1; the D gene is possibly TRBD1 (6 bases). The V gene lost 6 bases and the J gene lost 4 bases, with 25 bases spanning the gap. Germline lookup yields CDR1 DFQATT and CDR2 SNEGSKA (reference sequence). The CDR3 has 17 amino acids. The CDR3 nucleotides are TGCAGTGCCAACTTTGAACCGGGACACCGCCCTTACAATGAGCAGTTCTTC. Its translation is CSANFEPGHRPYNEQFF.

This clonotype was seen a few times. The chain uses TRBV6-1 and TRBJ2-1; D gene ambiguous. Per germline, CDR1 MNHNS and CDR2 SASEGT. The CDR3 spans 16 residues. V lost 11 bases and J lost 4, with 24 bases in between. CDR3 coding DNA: TGTGCCTGCACCCAAAGGTGGCCCCTCGGGTACAATGAGCAGTTCTTC. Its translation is CACTQRWPLGYNEQFF.

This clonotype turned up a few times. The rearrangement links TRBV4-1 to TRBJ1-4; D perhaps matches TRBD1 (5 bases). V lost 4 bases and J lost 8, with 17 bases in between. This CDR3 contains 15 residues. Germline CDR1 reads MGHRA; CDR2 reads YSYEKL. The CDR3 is CASSPLSGAVEKLFF. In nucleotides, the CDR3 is TGCGCCAGCAGCCCGCTCAGTGGGGCCGTGGAAAAACTGTTTTTT.

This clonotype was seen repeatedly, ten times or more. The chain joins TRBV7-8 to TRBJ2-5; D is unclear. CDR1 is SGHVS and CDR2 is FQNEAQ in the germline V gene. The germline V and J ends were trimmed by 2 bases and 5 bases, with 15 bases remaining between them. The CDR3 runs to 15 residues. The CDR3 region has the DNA TGTGCCAGCAGCTTAAGGACCCTCCTTTGGGAGACCCAGTACTTC. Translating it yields CASSLRTLLWETQYF.

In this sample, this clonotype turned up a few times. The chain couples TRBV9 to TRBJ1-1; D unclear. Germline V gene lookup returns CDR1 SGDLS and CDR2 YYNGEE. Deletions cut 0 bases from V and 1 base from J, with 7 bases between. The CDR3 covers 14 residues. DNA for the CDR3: TGTGCCAGCAGCGTAGCCCTAGAGAACACTGAAGCTTTCTTT. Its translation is CASSVALENTEAFF.

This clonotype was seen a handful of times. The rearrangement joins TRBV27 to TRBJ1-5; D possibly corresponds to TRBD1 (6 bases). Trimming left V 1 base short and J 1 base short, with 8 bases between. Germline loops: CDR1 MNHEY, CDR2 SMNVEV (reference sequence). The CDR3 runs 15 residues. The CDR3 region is CASSLYRDSNQPQHF. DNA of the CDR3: TGTGCCAGCAGTTTATACAGGGACAGCAATCAGCCCCAGCATTTT.

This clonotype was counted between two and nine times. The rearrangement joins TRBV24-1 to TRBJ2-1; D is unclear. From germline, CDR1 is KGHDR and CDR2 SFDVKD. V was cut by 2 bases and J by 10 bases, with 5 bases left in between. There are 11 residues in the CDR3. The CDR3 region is CATSDYTEQFF. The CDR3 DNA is TGTGCCACCAGTGATTATACGGAGCAGTTCTTC.

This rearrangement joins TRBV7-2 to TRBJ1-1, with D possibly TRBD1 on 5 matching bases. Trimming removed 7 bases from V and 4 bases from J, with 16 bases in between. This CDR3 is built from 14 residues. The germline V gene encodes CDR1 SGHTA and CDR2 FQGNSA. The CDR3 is CASKRTRGGTEAFF. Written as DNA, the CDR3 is TGTGCCAGCAAACGAACCCGCGGGGGCACTGAAGCTTTCTTT.

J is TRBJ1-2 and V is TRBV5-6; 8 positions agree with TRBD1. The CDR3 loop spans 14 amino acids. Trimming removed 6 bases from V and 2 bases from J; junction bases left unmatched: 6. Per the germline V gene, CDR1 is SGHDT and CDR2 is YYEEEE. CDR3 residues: CASNADRANYGYTF. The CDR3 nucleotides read TGTGCCAGCAACGCGGACAGGGCCAACTATGGCTACACCTTC.

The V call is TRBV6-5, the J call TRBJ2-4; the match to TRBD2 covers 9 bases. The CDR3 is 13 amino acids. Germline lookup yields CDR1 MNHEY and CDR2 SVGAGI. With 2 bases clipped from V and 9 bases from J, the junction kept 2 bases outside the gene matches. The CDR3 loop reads CASSYQRGAIQYF. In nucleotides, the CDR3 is TGTGCCAGCAGTTACCAGCGGGGGGCCATTCAGTACTTC.

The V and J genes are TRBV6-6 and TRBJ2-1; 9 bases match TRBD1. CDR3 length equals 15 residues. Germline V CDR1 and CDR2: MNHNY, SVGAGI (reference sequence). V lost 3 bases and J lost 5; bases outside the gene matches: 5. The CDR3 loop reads CASSYGDRVDNEQFF. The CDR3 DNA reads TGTGCCAGCAGTTATGGGGACAGGGTGGACAATGAGCAGTTCTTC.

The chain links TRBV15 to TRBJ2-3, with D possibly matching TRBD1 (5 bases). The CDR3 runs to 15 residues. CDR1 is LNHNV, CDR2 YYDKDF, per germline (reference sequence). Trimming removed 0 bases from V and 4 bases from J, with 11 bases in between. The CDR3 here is CATSRDPTAADTQYF. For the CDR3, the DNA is TGTGCCACCAGCAGAGATCCGACAGCCGCAGATACGCAGTATTTT.

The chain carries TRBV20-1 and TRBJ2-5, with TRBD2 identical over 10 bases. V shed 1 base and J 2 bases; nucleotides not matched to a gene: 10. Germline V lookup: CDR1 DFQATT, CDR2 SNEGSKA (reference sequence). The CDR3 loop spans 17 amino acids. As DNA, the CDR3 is TGCAGTGCTAGAGGGCCGCCTAGCGGGAGTGTACAAGAGACCCAGTACTTC. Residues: CSARGPPSGSVQETQYF.

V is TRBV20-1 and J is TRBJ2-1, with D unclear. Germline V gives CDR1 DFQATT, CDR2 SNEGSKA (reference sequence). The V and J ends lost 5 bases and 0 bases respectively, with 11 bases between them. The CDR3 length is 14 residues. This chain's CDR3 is CSAPQVSSYNEQFF. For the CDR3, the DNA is TGCAGTGCTCCGCAAGTAAGCTCCTACAATGAGCAGTTCTTC.

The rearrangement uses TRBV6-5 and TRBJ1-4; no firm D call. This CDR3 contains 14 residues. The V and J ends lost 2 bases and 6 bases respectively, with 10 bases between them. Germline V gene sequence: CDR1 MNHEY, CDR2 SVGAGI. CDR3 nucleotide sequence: TGTGCCAGCAGTTACGCCAGAAGGGATGAAAAACTGTTTTTT. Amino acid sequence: CASSYARRDEKLFF.

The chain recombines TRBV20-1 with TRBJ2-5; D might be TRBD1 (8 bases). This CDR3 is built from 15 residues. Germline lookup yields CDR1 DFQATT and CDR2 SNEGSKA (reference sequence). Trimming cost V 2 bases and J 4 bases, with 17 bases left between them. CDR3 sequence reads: CSARSPGGGRETQYF. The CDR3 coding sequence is TGCAGTGCTAGATCACCAGGGGGCGGGAGAGAGACCCAGTACTTC.

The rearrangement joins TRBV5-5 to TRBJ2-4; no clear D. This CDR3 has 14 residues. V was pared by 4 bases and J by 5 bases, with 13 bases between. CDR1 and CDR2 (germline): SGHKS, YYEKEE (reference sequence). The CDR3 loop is CASSLPLRENIQYF. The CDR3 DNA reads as TGTGCCAGCAGCCTACCCCTAAGGGAAAACATTCAGTACTTC. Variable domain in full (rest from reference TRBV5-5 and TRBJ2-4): DAGVTQSPTHLIKTRGQQVTLRCSPISGHKSVSWYQQVLGQGPQFIFQYYEKEERGRGNFPDRFSARQFPNYSSELNVNALLLGDSALYLCASSLPLRENIQYFGAGTRLSVL.

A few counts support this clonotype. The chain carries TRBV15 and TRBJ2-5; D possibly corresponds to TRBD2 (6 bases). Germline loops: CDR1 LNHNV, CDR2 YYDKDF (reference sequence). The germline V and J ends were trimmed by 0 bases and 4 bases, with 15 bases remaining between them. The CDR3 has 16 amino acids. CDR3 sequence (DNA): TGTGCCACCAGCAGAGAACTAGCAGGGACGGGAGAGACCCAGTACTTC. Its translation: CATSRELAGTGETQYF. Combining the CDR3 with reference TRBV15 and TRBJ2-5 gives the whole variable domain DAMVIQNPRYQVTQFGKPVTLSCSQTLNHNVMYWYQQKSSQAPKLLFHYYDKDFNNEADTPDNFQSRRPNTSFCFLDIRSPGLGDTAMYLCATSRELAGTGETQYFGPGTRLLVL.

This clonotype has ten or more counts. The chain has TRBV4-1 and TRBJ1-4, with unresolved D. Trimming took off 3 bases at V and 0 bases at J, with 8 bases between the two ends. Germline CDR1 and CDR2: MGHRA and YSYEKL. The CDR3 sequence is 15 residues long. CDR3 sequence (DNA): TGCGCCAGCAGCCAGGGATCTTCAACTAATGAAAAACTGTTTTTT. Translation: CASSQGSSTNEKLFF.

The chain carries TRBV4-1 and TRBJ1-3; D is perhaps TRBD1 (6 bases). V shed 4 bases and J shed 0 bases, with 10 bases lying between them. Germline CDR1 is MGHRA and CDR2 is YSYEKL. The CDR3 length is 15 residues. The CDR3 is CASSLRQASGNTIYF. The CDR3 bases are TGCGCCAGCAGCCTCAGACAGGCCTCTGGAAACACCATATATTTT.